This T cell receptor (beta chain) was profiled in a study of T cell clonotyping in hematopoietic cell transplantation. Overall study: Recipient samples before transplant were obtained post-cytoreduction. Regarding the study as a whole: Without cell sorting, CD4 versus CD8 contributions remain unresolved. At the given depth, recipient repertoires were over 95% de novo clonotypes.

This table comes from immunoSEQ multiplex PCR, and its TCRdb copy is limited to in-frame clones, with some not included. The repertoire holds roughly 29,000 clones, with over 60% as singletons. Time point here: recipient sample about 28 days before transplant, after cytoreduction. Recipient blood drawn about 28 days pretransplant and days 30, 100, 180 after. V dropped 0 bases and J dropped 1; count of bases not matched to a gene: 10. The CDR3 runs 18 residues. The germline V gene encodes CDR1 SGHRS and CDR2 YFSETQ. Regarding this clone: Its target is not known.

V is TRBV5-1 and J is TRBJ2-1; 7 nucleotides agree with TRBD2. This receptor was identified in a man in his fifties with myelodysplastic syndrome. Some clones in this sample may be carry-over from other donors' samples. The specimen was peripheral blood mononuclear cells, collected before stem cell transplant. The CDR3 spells CASSLVGGRAGSYNEQFF. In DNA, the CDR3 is TGCGCCAGCAGCTTGGTAGGTGGGAGGGCCGGTTCCTACAATGAGCAGTTCTTC.